These 29 T cell receptor beta chains originate from one sample sequenced in a study of human versus mouse CDR3 diversity and MHC coevolution. Using immunoSEQ multiplex PCR, the repertoire was profiled, and TCRdb retains in-frame clones only, with some absent. The data contain tens of thousands of clones, over 90% of them singletons. Sequencing was performed on naive CD4+ T cells from blood. Subset specified: CD45RO-negative CD62L-positive naive CD4 T cells. The receptors were gathered from a person aged 60 to 70 in good health.

The chain couples TRBV2 to TRBJ1-4; D ambiguous. The CDR3 runs 14 residues. The germline CDR1 and CDR2 sequences are SNHLY and FYNNEI. Trimming shortened V by 7 bases and J by 8 bases, and 17 bases separated the two germline ends. Written as DNA, the CDR3 is TGTGCCAGCAAACCAATAAAAGGCGGCGAAAAACTGTTTTTT. Its protein is CASKPIKGGEKLFF.

V usage is TRBV18 and J usage is TRBJ1-5, with TRBD1 matching 10 bases. The CDR3 has 16 amino acids. The ends lost 2 bases at V and 2 bases at J; junction bases unmatched: 3. The germline gives CDR1 KGHSH, CDR2 LQKENI. CDR3 amino acids: CASSPVGTGGNQPQHF. In nucleotides, the CDR3 is TGTGCCAGCTCACCAGTGGGGACAGGGGGCAATCAGCCCCAGCATTTT.

The chain has TRBV5-6 and TRBJ2-1, with 10 bases lining up with TRBD2. V shed 4 bases and J 1 base; nucleotides not matched to a gene: 2. Per germline, CDR1 SGHDT and CDR2 YYEEEE. This CDR3 is built from 15 residues. CDR3 nucleotides: TGTGCCAGCAGCCGAGCGGGAGGGTCCTACAATGAGCAGTTCTTC. This translates into CASSRAGGSYNEQFF.

The gene calls are TRBV2 and TRBJ2-7, with D maybe TRBD1 (6 bases). This CDR3 region has 14 residues. Trimming stripped 0 bases from V and 5 bases from J, with 11 bases between. Per the germline V gene, CDR1 is SNHLY and CDR2 is FYNNEI. This CDR3 reads CASSEALGGHEQYF. The CDR3 DNA is TGTGCCAGCAGTGAAGCGCTTGGGGGCCACGAGCAGTACTTC.

The chain combines TRBV2 with TRBJ2-5; the match to TRBD1 covers 9 bases. CDR1 is SNHLY and CDR2 is FYNNEI in the germline V gene. The V segment lost 6 bases and the J segment 5 bases; nucleotides outside the gene matches: 10. This CDR3 has 15 amino acids. As DNA, the CDR3 is TGTGCCAGCAGCCCTCGAACAGGGGGCGGGGAGACCCAGTACTTC. This encodes CASSPRTGGGETQYF.

The J gene is TRBJ1-2, the V gene TRBV19, with D uncertain. This CDR3 is built from 16 residues. The V end was cut by 5 bases, the J end by 0 bases, with 16 bases between. Germline V gene lookup returns CDR1 LNHDA and CDR2 SQIVND (reference sequence). Here the CDR3 reads CASSDRVEKANYGYTF. In nucleotides, the CDR3 is TGTGCCAGTAGTGATCGGGTGGAAAAAGCTAACTATGGCTACACCTTC.

This clone occurred once. The chain combines TRBV5-4 with TRBJ2-7, with TRBD2 matching 12 bases. The length of the CDR3 is 17 residues. Losses at the gene ends were 5 bases for V and 5 bases for J; bases not matched to a gene: 14. Germline CDR1 and CDR2: SGHNT and YYREEE (reference sequence). The CDR3 nucleotides read TGTGCCAGCAGAAGTGGGGCTAGCGGGAGGGCGGCTGACGAGCAGTACTTC. Amino acids: CASRSGASGRAADEQYF. Complete variable domain (other parts from reference TRBV5-4 and TRBJ2-7): ETGVTQSPTHLIKTRGQQVTLRCSSQSGHNTVSWYQQALGQGPQFIFQYYREEENGRGNFPPRFSGLQFPNYSSELNVNALELDDSALYLCASRSGASGRAADEQYFGPGTRLTVT.

V and J are TRBV19 and TRBJ2-7, with 10 bases fitting TRBD2. The J segment lost 2 bases and the V segment lost 1 base, leaving 8 bases of the junction unmatched. Germline V gives CDR1 LNHDA, CDR2 SQIVND (reference sequence). The CDR3 spans 17 residues. The chain's CDR3 is CASSIAAGGRGTYEQYF. CDR3 bases: TGTGCCAGTAGTATAGCAGCGGGGGGGCGGGGGACCTACGAGCAGTACTTC.

The V call is TRBV7-9, the J call TRBJ2-1; possibly TRBD2 for D (7 bases). The V end lost 5 bases, the J end lost 8 bases, and 13 bases lay between the germline ends. The CDR3 length is 13 residues. The germline gives CDR1 SEHNR, CDR2 FQNEAQ (reference sequence). CDR3 in DNA: TGTGCCAGCAGCATTAGGGGGGGGGATGAGCAGTTCTTC. Residues: CASSIRGGDEQFF.

The chain uses TRBV19 and TRBJ2-1; TRBD2 agrees at 14 bases. Trimming at V came to 8 bases and at J to 9 bases, leaving 18 bases not matched to a gene. This CDR3 has 18 residues. Germline CDR1 is LNHDA and CDR2 is SQIVND (reference sequence). The DNA for the CDR3 is TGTGCCAGTTGGCCGGGACATCGGGGACTAGCGGGAGCGGCTGAGCAGTTCTTC. Protein product: CASWPGHRGLAGAAEQFF.

Written as DNA, the CDR3 is TGTGCCAGCAGTGTTCTAGCGGGAGAGGCCGGGGAGCTGTTTTTT. The encoded protein is CASSVLAGEAGELFF. The chain uses TRBV2 and TRBJ2-2; 10 bases align to TRBD2. Germline V gene lookup returns CDR1 SNHLY and CDR2 FYNNEI. The junction had 5 bases not matched to a gene; V was cut back by 4 bases and J by 6 bases. The CDR3 has 15 residues.

The chain combines TRBV29-1 with TRBJ2-1, with a tentative D call TRBD1 (6 bases). The CDR3 loop spans 15 amino acids. Trimming took 0 bases from V and 5 from J, leaving 14 bases between them. Germline CDR1 is SQVTM and CDR2 is ANQGSEA. CDR3 residues: CSVEDPRGWNNEQFF. The CDR3 nucleotides read TGCAGCGTTGAAGATCCCAGGGGTTGGAACAATGAGCAGTTCTTC.

The rearrangement links TRBV30 to TRBJ2-1; weak D call: TRBD2 (6 bases). Per germline, CDR1 GTSNPN and CDR2 SVGIG (reference sequence). This CDR3 region has 16 residues. V shed 0 bases and J shed 4 bases, with 16 bases lying between them. CDR3 region: CAWSVPVGGGYNEQFF. For the CDR3, the DNA is TGTGCCTGGAGTGTACCCGTTGGAGGAGGGTACAATGAGCAGTTCTTC.

The rearrangement uses TRBV6-1 and TRBJ2-5, with TRBD2 identical over 7 bases. J lost 5 bases, V lost 2 bases, and 17 bases had no gene match. CDR1 and CDR2 (germline): MNHNS, SASEGT. This CDR3 is built from 18 residues. The CDR3 protein is CASSEKFGVSGTGETQYF. In nucleotides, the CDR3 is TGTGCCAGCAGTGAAAAGTTCGGGGTGAGCGGGACGGGTGAGACCCAGTACTTC.

This clone was seen only a few times. The chain couples TRBV30 to TRBJ2-3, with D possibly TRBD2 on 5 matching bases. Germline V gene lookup returns CDR1 GTSNPN and CDR2 SVGIG (reference sequence). This CDR3 comprises 13 residues. V lost 2 bases and J lost 1, with 7 bases in between. In nucleotides, the CDR3 is TGTGCCTGGAGTCGGGGTGGCACAGATACGCAGTATTTT. Its protein product is CAWSRGGTDTQYF.

The chain carries TRBV6-5 and TRBJ2-7, with TRBD2 as a possible D gene (6 bases). The V and J ends lost 5 bases and 3 bases respectively, with 17 bases between them. This CDR3 region has 15 residues. CDR1 is MNHEY, CDR2 SVGAGI, per germline. The CDR3 loop reads CASSRRLANNYEQYF. As DNA, the CDR3 is TGTGCCAGCAGTCGGCGGCTAGCGAACAACTACGAGCAGTACTTC.

In nucleotides, the CDR3 is TGCGCCAGCAGCCGGGACAGGGATAATTCACCCCTCCACTTT. Translating it yields CASSRDRDNSPLHF. This chain joins TRBV5-1 and TRBJ1-6, with 9 nucleotides matching TRBD1. CDR1 is SGHRS and CDR2 is YFSETQ in the germline V gene. The CDR3 length is 14 residues. The V and J ends lost 4 bases and 5 bases, in that order; junction bases with no gene match: 1.

The chain is built from TRBV5-1 and TRBJ2-1; 9 bases align to TRBD1. Germline lookup yields CDR1 SGHRS and CDR2 YFSETQ. V lost 4 bases and J lost 5; bases outside the gene matches: 7. CDR3 size: 15 residues. The CDR3 bases are TGCGCCAGCAGCCCGGGACAGGGCCTGAACAATGAGCAGTTCTTC. As protein: CASSPGQGLNNEQFF.

This chain links TRBV21-1 with TRBJ1-2; the table's D call TRBD1 went unverified against the DNA. TRBV21-1 is annotated as a pseudogene. The CDR3 runs 18 residues. The CDR3 is CASSKGAIVGALLYGYTF. The CDR3 DNA is TGTGCCAGCAGCAAAGGGGCAATAGTGGGGGCGCTGTTATATGGCTACACCTTC.

The chain couples TRBV30 to TRBJ1-5; D not certain. Germline loops: CDR1 GTSNPN, CDR2 SVGIG (reference sequence). CDR3 size: 15 residues. V was clipped by 2 bases and J by 0 bases, with 11 bases between them. CDR3 region: CAWSPRRTSNQPQHF. The CDR3 nucleotides are TGTGCCTGGAGTCCCCGGAGGACTAGCAATCAGCCCCAGCATTTT.

The chain employs TRBV11-2 and TRBJ2-5; 10 nucleotides match TRBD2. This CDR3 comprises 18 residues. V shed 6 bases and J 4 bases; nucleotides not matched to a gene: 17. Germline CDR1 SGHAT, CDR2 FQNNGV. Here the CDR3 reads CASSSRFQAGGPGETQYF. CDR3 DNA: TGTGCCAGCAGTTCGCGGTTCCAAGCGGGAGGGCCGGGAGAGACCCAGTACTTC.

CDR3 region: CASSLYFGSSGTEAFF. For the CDR3, the DNA is TGTGCCAGCAGCTTGTACTTCGGGTCTTCCGGCACTGAAGCTTTCTTT. The V call is TRBV5-6, the J call TRBJ1-1; D is ambiguous. CDR1 is SGHDT, CDR2 YYEEEE, per germline. This CDR3 has 16 amino acids. The V gene lost 1 base and the J gene lost 4 bases, with 17 bases spanning the gap.

The rearrangement links TRBV5-5 to TRBJ2-3; 8 bases are a match to TRBD2. CDR3 length: 14 amino acids. Trimming cost V 1 base and J 3 bases; bases outside gene matches: 1. Germline CDR1 SGHKS, CDR2 YYEKEE (reference sequence). In nucleotides, the CDR3 is TGTGCCAGCAGCTTGAGCGGGAGAACAGATACGCAGTATTTT. Protein product: CASSLSGRTDTQYF.

This chain joins TRBV21-1 and TRBJ2-2; the DNA was not compared with TRBD2, the D call given in the table. TRBV21-1 is a listed pseudogene. The CDR3 extends over 15 amino acids. CDR3 nucleotide sequence: TGTGCCAGCACCCCGCGCGGGGGCAACACCGGGGAGCTGTTTTTT. Translation: CASTPRGGNTGELFF.

The chain has TRBV4-2 and TRBJ2-1; 8 positions agree with TRBD2. The length of the CDR3 is 14 residues. Losses at the gene ends were 5 bases for V and 9 bases for J; bases not matched to a gene: 9. Germline V gives CDR1 LGHNA, CDR2 YNFKEQ. CDR3 sequence reads: CASSALGLESEQFF. The CDR3 DNA sequence: TGTGCCAGCAGCGCTTTGGGACTAGAGAGTGAGCAGTTCTTC.

This clone showed up just once. DNA for the CDR3: TGTGCCAGCAGCCCAAGGGGGGGCAGGGGGCTTCAGAACACCGGGGAGCTGTTTTTT. Residues: CASSPRGGRGLQNTGELFF. This chain links TRBV11-3 with TRBJ2-2, with D possibly TRBD1 on 8 matching bases. V was pared by 5 bases and J by 1 base, with 23 bases between. The germline gives CDR1 SGHNT, CDR2 YENEEA. The CDR3 is 19 amino acids.

The chain combines TRBV11-2 with TRBJ2-7; 8 bases map to TRBD2. Trimming removed 6 bases from V and 0 bases from J; junction bases left unmatched: 16. There are 18 residues in the CDR3. The germline CDR1 and CDR2 sequences are SGHAT and FQNNGV. In DNA, the CDR3 is TGTGCCAGCAGGTGGGGGGGAGGGCTAGCGGGCTACTCCTACGAGCAGTACTTC. Protein: CASRWGGGLAGYSYEQYF.

V and J are TRBV7-6 and TRBJ2-5; 11 bases align to TRBD2. The J call may be faulty, since TRBJ2-7 better matches the DNA end. Germline assignment: CDR1 SGHVS and CDR2 FNYEAQ. The CDR3 has 15 residues. The CDR3 here is CASSYTSGSSYEQYF. The DNA for the CDR3 is TGTGCCAGCAGCTACACTAGCGGGAGCTCCTACGAGCAGTACTTC.

The chain carries TRBV4-1 and TRBJ1-4; D is uncertain. Germline V gives CDR1 MGHRA, CDR2 YSYEKL. V was shortened by 0 bases and J by 0 bases, with 8 bases between the two germline ends. This CDR3 has 16 residues. The CDR3 loop is CASSQDRSATNEKLFF. In DNA form, the CDR3 reads TGCGCCAGCAGCCAAGATCGGAGTGCAACTAATGAAAAACTGTTTTTT.